A selection of T cell receptor beta chains follows, all from one sample in a study of prognosis after radiotherapy for stage I lung cancer. MiXCR, run by TCRdb on the multiplex PCR reads, gives a single entry per CDR3 protein. The sample carries roughly 25,000 distinct CDR3 sequences, around 30% recorded once. The material was PBMCs, obtained before or after stereotactic body radiation therapy (not recorded which). Source of these receptors: a donor aged 50 or older with non-small cell lung cancer. The CDR3 runs from the conserved cysteine through the conserved F or W. Each record gives: J gene, V gene, clone size, CDR3 protein. Not every row has a clone size; where given, it reads once, few, many or a size class.

TRBJ2-5 | TRBV5-8 | many | CASSSGETQYF
TRBJ2-1 | TRBV6-2/TRBV6-3 | many | CASSEAIAGYSYNEQFF
TRBJ1-1 | TRBV14 | many | CASSQRTADTEAFF
TRBJ1-1 | TRBV2 | many | CASIDRDRGTEAFF
TRBJ2-3 | TRBV3-1 | many | CASSSPGLGTDTQYF
TRBJ2-3 | TRBV27 | . | CASSLRAGGAWAQYF
TRBJ2-1 | TRBV5-6 | many | CASSLARGREQFF
TRBJ2-5 | TRBV5-1 | many | CASSLGQGRGETQYF
TRBJ2-3 | TRBV30 | many | CAWSPTTDTQYF
TRBJ2-3 | TRBV6-1 | few | CASNARVDTQYF
TRBJ2-6 | TRBV5-5 | many | CASSLGQLNSGANVLTF
TRBJ1-1 | TRBV5-5 | many | CASSVFMGNTEAFF
TRBJ1-6 | TRBV5-1 | medium-sized | CASSLSGQFNSPLHF
TRBJ1-3 | TRBV30 | many | CAWSRQGIGNTIYF
TRBJ1-2 | TRBV28 | many | CASSQNPDNYGYTF
TRBJ1-4 | TRBV7-8 | many | CASSNLGGTGADREKLFF
TRBJ2-6 | TRBV6-1 | many | CASNPGRSFTGANVLTF
TRBJ1-1 | TRBV27 | many | CASSLYRGMNTEAFF
TRBJ1-2 | TRBV2 | many | CASSPPGLANYGYTF
TRBJ1-2 | TRBV6-2/TRBV6-3 | . | CASSYATGFGYTF
TRBJ2-2 | TRBV5-5 | many | CASSGGPNTGELFF
TRBJ1-4 | TRBV14 | few | CASSQDWGANEKLFF
TRBJ2-7 | TRBV6-1 | many | CASSRTRTGTAYEQYF
TRBJ2-7 | TRBV28 | . | CASSRPLQGRYEQYF
TRBJ2-3 | TRBV29-1 | many | CSVRRTDTQYF
TRBJ2-3 | TRBV20-1 | few | CSASRVQRHTDTQYF
TRBJ1-2 | TRBV28 | . | CASSLLFEGYGYTF
TRBJ2-1 | TRBV4-1 | few | CASSHLHRGQPYNEQFF
TRBJ1-5 | TRBV12-3/TRBV12-4 | many | CASSRQGDQPQHF
TRBJ1-2 | TRBV9 | many | CASSATGGGSGYTF
TRBJ1-4 | TRBV29-1 | many | CSVEVPGAREKLFF
TRBJ2-1 | TRBV15 | once | CATSRDLQGAIVEQFF
TRBJ2-1 | TRBV12-3/TRBV12-4 | . | CASTHPSGGYNEKFF
TRBJ1-1 | TRBV2 | many | CASSGQGNTEAFF
TRBJ2-1 | TRBV6-5 | few | CASSYPRGGMNNEQFF
TRBJ2-1 | TRBV5-1 | medium-sized | CASSLTIPAHEQFF
TRBJ2-7 | TRBV18 | many | CASSHMDAGTEGYEQYF
TRBJ1-2 | TRBV3-1 | . | CASSQEQGGRCYTF
TRBJ2-7 | TRBV4-1 | many | CASSQQESWTGTYEQYF
TRBJ2-2 | TRBV11-3 | many | CASSLTLVGELFF
TRBJ2-3 | TRBV11-2 | many | CASSLLGRGVADTQYF
TRBJ2-7 | TRBV6-2/TRBV6-3 | many | CASSYGFPLEQYF
TRBJ2-5 | TRBV9 | many | CASSVDLRETQYF
TRBJ1-5 | TRBV28 | many | CASSERGNSNQPQHF
TRBJ1-3 | TRBV6-1 | many | CASSHGQSAVLF
TRBJ1-1 | TRBV5-1 | . | CASSLTGVNTETFF
TRBJ1-1 | TRBV15 | . | CATSRQGVKGTEAFF
TRBJ2-3 | TRBV20-1 | many | CSAHTDTQYF
TRBJ1-1 | TRBV28 | many | CASSLLAYEAFF
TRBJ2-3 | TRBV24-1 | . | CATSYAGGVGTYTQYF
TRBJ2-1 | TRBV7-6 | many | CASSLAETGTAHYNEQFF
TRBJ1-1 | TRBV30 | many | CAWSTPGQGSEAFF
TRBJ2-5 | TRBV3-1 | many | CASSQGRVIETQYF
TRBJ2-1 | TRBV11-2 | many | CASSLAGRIYNEQFF